Described below is a single T cell receptor (beta chain) sequence and its context. What it recognizes is unknown. This specimen comes from a study of cytomegalovirus exposure and HLA in healthy donors. Broader study findings: Other equally common chains were less clonally expanded than HLA-associated TCR beta chains, a later analysis showed.

This CDR3 is built from 16 residues. J was trimmed by 6 bases and V by 1 base; bases with no gene match: 9. Germline V gene data show CDR1 as SGHRS and CDR2 as YFSETQ. Use of 60 Vbeta and 13 Jbeta primers characterized the PCR. Profiling relied on immunoSEQ multiplex PCR, and the TCRdb table lists in-frame clones only, not all of them. The sample includes some 190,000 clones, 82% of them seen just once. This TCR derives from a man between 40 and 49 years old in good health and CMV-seronegative. The source material was PBMCs. The chain employs TRBV5-1 and TRBJ2-7; 11 nucleotides agree with TRBD1. The CDR3 spells CASSLLPDRGPIEQYF. In DNA form, the CDR3 reads TGCGCCAGCAGCTTGCTACCGGACAGGGGGCCCATCGAGCAGTACTTC.